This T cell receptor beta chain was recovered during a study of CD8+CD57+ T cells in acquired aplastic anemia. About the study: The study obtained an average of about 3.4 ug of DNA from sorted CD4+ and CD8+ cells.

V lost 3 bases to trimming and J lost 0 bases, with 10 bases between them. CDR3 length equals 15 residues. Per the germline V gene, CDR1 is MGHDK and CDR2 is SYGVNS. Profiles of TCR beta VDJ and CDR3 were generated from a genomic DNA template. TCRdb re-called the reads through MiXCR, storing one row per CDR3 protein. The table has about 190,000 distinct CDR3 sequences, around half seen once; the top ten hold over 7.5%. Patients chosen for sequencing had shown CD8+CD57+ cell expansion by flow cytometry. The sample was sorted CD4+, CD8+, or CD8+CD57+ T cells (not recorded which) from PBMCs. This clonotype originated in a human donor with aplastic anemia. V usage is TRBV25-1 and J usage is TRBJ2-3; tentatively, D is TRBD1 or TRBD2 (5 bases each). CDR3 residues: CASSEPGTSTDTQYF. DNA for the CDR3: TGTGCCAGCAGTGAGCCCGGGACCAGCACAGATACGCAGTATTTT.